Listed below are T cell receptor beta chains from one sample, sequenced in a study of regulatory T cells in long-lasting Graves disease. Via MiXCR, TCRdb re-called the multiplex PCR reads, giving one row per CDR3 protein. Of some 470,000 distinct CDR3 sequences in the sample, 20% to 25% are singletons; the top ten hold approximately 6.4%. The material sequenced was peripheral blood mononuclear cells (PBMCs), taken when the disease was refractory, from a patient treated with antithyroid drugs. The receptor source for this set is a female donor with Graves disease. Each CDR3 is given with its conserved first and last residue. D genes are given only for firm matches. Size is omitted from some rows. Given values are once, few, many or a class for expanded clones.

TGTGCCAGTAGTTCCACCCTCGGGACAGGGGCCTTC CASSSTLGTGAF many TRBV19 12 TRBJ1-2 TRBD1
TGTGCCACCAGGACAGGGGGGGCCTACGAGCAGTACTTC CATRTGGAYEQYF many TRBV10-3 13 TRBJ2-7 TRBD1
TGTGCCAGCAGTTACACGGGGCAACTCGGGGAAAAACTGTTTTTT CASSYTGQLGEKLFF many TRBV6-5 15 TRBJ1-4 -
TGTGCCAGCAGTCCAGGAAACAGGGTGGGAGAGACCCAGTACTTC CASSPGNRVGETQYF many TRBV28 15 TRBJ2-5 -
TGTGCCAGCAGCCAAGATGGAGCGACAGCCTATTCACCCCTCCACTTT CASSQDGATAYSPLHF - TRBV3-1 16 TRBJ1-6 -
TGTGCCAGCAGCTCCCCGAACACAAATTACGAGCAGTACTTC CASSSPNTNYEQYF many TRBV7-6 14 TRBJ2-7 -
TGTGCCAGCAGCTTCGCTGCGGGGCGGTTTTACAATGAGCAGTTCTTC CASSFAAGRFYNEQFF - TRBV7-2 16 TRBJ2-1 -
TGTGCCAGCAGCTTAATGGGGGGGGCTGAGACCCAGTACTTC CASSLMGGAETQYF - TRBV7-9 14 TRBJ2-5 -
TGCGCCAGCAGCTTCGGACGGACCGTTAATGAAAAACTGTTTTTT CASSFGRTVNEKLFF - TRBV5-1 15 TRBJ1-4 -
TGTGCCAGCAGTGTTGTCGTGGGACCCGGGGAGCTGTTTTTT CASSVVVGPGELFF - TRBV6-1 14 TRBJ2-2 -
TGTGCCAGCAGCAACAGGGAGAGGGGACCCTACGAGCAGTACTTC CASSNRERGPYEQYF many TRBV28 15 TRBJ2-7 -
TGTGCCAGCAGGGTAGGGGGGCGCGGGGGGCGGACGGAGGAGCAGTTCTTC CASRVGGRGGRTEEQFF once TRBV6-1 17 TRBJ2-1 TRBD2
TGTGCCAGCAGTTTCCAGGGGACGACTGAAGCTTTCTTT CASSFQGTTEAFF many TRBV11-2 13 TRBJ1-1 -
TGTGCCAGCAGCGTGTGGGAGGCCGGGGTCAATGAGCAGTTCTTC CASSVWEAGVNEQFF - TRBV9 15 TRBJ2-1 -
TGTGCCAGCAGCTCCCCTGTTCCCACCGGGGAGCTGTTTTTT CASSSPVPTGELFF - TRBV7-9 14 TRBJ2-2 -
TGTGCCAGCAGCAACCTCCTCCGGGACAGGACTGAGACCCAGTACTTC CASSNLLRDRTETQYF many TRBV11-2 16 TRBJ2-5 TRBD1
TGTGCCAGCAGTGTGGGGGCAGGGAGATCGGAGACCCAGTACTTC CASSVGAGRSETQYF - TRBV2 15 TRBJ2-5 -
TGTGCCAGCAGCTTAAACCCAACCATGGAGAGCAATCAGCCCCAGCATTTT CASSLNPTMESNQPQHF many TRBV7-2 17 TRBJ1-5 -
TGTGCCAGCAGTTACTCAGGGGTGTTCGGAGAAGCTTTCTTT CASSYSGVFGEAFF - TRBV6-5 14 TRBJ1-1 -
TGCAGTGCTAGAATTGGGGCGAACACTGAAGCTTTCTTT CSARIGANTEAFF many TRBV20-1 13 TRBJ1-1 -
TGTGCCAGCAGTGGCCACGGACTAGCGGGAGGCAATGAGCAGTTCTTC CASSGHGLAGGNEQFF - TRBV28 16 TRBJ2-1 TRBD2
TGCAGCGTTGGAAGCCGGGACAGCTCGTACAATGAGCAGTTCTTC CSVGSRDSSYNEQFF - TRBV29-1 15 TRBJ2-1 TRBD1
TGTGCCAGCAGTTACCGGGAAAGCACAGATACGCAGTATTTT CASSYRESTDTQYF - TRBV27 14 TRBJ2-3 -
TGTGCCAGCAGCGACCTTCCGGAGAGTGGCACCGGGGAGCTGTTTTTT CASSDLPESGTGELFF - TRBV9 16 TRBJ2-2 -
TGTGCCAGCAGGGGGGGTATTAGCACAGATACGCAGTATTTT CASRGGISTDTQYF - TRBV28 14 TRBJ2-3 -
TGTGCCAGCAGTTATGCCGGGGTCGATGAAAACACCATATATTTT CASSYAGVDENTIYF - TRBV28 15 TRBJ1-3 -
TGTGCCAGCAGTTACTCGGGCGGGAGTTCTGAGACCCAGTACTTC CASSYSGGSSETQYF many TRBV6-5 15 TRBJ2-5 TRBD2
TGCGCCAGCAACCCCGGACAGGGAGTAGGGCAGTACTTC CASNPGQGVGQYF - TRBV5-1 13 TRBJ2-7 TRBD1
TGTGCCATCAGTGCCGCTGGTGGCTACACCTTC CAISAAGGYTF - TRBV10-3 11 TRBJ1-2 -
TGTGCCAGCACGCGGGACAATCAGCCCCAGCATTTT CASTRDNQPQHF many TRBV7-2 12 TRBJ1-5 -
TGTGCCAGCAGCTTAATAACGTGGGAGCCCCAGCATTTT CASSLITWEPQHF - TRBV7-2 13 TRBJ1-5 -
TGTGCCAGCAGCCACCCCGGGGAAGTGGGGGGACTAGCGGGAGACCCCTACGAGCAGTACTTC CASSHPGEVGGLAGDPYEQYF - TRBV28 21 TRBJ2-7 TRBD2
TGTGCCAGCAGCCCACCCCCCCCTACCGGGGAGCTGTTTTTT CASSPPPPTGELFF few TRBV13 14 TRBJ2-2 -
TGTGCCAGCAGCTTAGCGCTGGGAGGGTACGAGCAGTACTTC CASSLALGGYEQYF many TRBV7-2 14 TRBJ2-7 TRBD2
TGTGCCAGCACCACCTGGACCGGGGAGCTGTTTTTT CASTTWTGELFF many TRBV28 12 TRBJ2-2 -
TGTGCCAGCAGCCCAGCAGTCGGCGGAATTACAGCGCCCCAGCATTTT CASSPAVGGITAPQHF many TRBV7-8 16 TRBJ1-5 -
TGTGCCAGCAGTTATTTCCATGGCCGGGACACCGCGTGGCCCCAGCATTTT CASSYFHGRDTAWPQHF few TRBV6-2/TRBV6-3 17 TRBJ1-5 -
TGTGCCAGCAGTCCCGGGACAATAGATTACTACGAGCAGTACTTC CASSPGTIDYYEQYF many TRBV12-3/TRBV12-4 15 TRBJ2-7 -
TGTGCCAGCAGTCCTAAGGTCCCCGGGGCCCCACAAAACAATAATTCACCCCTCCACTTT CASSPKVPGAPQNNNSPLHF - TRBV28 20 TRBJ1-6 -
TGTGCCAGCAGTTCCCCGGCGGCGAGCTCTGGAAACACCATATATTTT CASSSPAASSGNTIYF - TRBV28 16 TRBJ1-3 -
- CAWSVGEGSQVNF - TRBV30 13 TRBJ2-7 -
TGCAGTGCACCTACACTAGCGAGAAACGAGCAGTACTTC CSAPTLARNEQYF many TRBV20-1 13 TRBJ2-7 TRBD2